This record concerns one T cell receptor (beta chain) sequence. This entry is derived from a study of blood T cell repertoires in COVID-19. Clones were read by immunoSEQ multiplex PCR, and TCRdb kept only the in-frame ones, dropping some. The sample shows over 250,000 clones, more than 85% of them seen only once. The receptor was derived from a man between 40 and 49 years old who had recovered from COVID-19. The specimen sequenced was PBMCs or T cells enriched from blood (not recorded which).

The CDR3 nucleotides are TGTGCCAGCCACAGCGGGAGGGTATACGAGCAGTACTTC. Translated, it gives CASHSGRVYEQYF. The chain has TRBV2 and TRBJ2-7, with 10 bases that match TRBD2. Trimming removed 8 bases from V and 4 bases from J; junction bases left unmatched: 5. Germline-derived CDR1 and CDR2 are SNHLY and FYNNEI. This CDR3 has 13 amino acids. Variable domain in full (rest from reference TRBV2 and TRBJ2-7): EPEVTQTPSHQVTQMGQEVILRCVPISNHLYFYWYRQILGQKVEFLVSFYNNEISEKSEIFDDQFSVERPDGSNFTLKIRSTKLEDSAMYFCASHSGRVYEQYFGPGTRLTVT.